This T cell receptor beta chain was identified in a study of T cells in Graves' hyperthyroidism and ophthalmopathy. To note about this clonotype: A much larger clone differs from this one at a single base, so this may be a read error.

Between the trimmed V and J ends, which lost 5 bases and 2 bases, there was a span of 21 bases. The germline V gene has CDR1 SGHTA and CDR2 FQGNSA. The CDR3 consists of 17 residues. Authors of the study amplified TCR beta CDR3 regions from RNA transcripts. TCR CDR3 underwent first-round RT-PCR with the HTBI primer set. TCRdb reprocessed the multiplex PCR reads via MiXCR and lists one record per CDR3 protein. In the table there are about 200,000 distinct CDR3 sequences, around 17% of which are singletons. 9.5 to 10 ml fresh peripheral blood yielded the PBMCs. The TCR was taken from a middle-aged man with Graves' hyperthyroidism. The chain combines TRBV7-2 with TRBJ2-5, with D possibly being TRBD1 or TRBD2 (6 bases each). Sequencing used blood. CDR3 coding DNA: TGTGCCAGCAGCCCTGCGGGACAACCAAACCAACAAGAGACCCAGTACTTC. This codes for CASSPAGQPNQQETQYF.